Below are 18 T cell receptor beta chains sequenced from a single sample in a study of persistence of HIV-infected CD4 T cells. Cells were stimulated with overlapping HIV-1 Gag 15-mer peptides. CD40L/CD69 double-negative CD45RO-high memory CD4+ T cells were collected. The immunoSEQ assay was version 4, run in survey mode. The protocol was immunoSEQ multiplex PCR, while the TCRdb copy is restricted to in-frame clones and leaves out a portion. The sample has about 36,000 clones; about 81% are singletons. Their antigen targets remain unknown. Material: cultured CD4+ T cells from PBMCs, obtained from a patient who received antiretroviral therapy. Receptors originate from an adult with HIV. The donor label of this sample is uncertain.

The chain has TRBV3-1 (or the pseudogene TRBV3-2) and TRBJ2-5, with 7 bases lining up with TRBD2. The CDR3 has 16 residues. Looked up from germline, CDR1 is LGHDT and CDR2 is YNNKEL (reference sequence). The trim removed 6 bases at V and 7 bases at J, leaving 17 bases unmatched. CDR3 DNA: TGTGCCAGCAGTCTCCTCAGCCTAGCGGAGTCGGGGACCCAGTACTTC. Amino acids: CASSLLSLAESGTQYF.

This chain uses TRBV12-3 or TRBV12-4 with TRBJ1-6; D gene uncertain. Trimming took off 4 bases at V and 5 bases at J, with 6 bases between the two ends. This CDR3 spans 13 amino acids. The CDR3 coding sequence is TGTGCCAGCAGTTACGGGAATAATTCACCCCTCCACTTT. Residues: CASSYGNNSPLHF.

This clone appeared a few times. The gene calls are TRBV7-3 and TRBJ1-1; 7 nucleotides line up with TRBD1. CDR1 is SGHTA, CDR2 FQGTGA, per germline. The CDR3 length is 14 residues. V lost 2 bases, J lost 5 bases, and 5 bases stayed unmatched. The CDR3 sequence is CASSLYSGGTEAFF. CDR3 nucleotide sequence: TGTGCCAGCAGCTTATACTCAGGGGGTACTGAAGCTTTCTTT.

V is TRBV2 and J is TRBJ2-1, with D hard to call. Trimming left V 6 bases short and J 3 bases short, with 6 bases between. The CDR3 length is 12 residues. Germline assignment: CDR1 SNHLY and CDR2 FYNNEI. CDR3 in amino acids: CASRNFYNEQFF. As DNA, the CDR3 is TGTGCCAGCAGAAACTTCTACAATGAGCAGTTCTTC.

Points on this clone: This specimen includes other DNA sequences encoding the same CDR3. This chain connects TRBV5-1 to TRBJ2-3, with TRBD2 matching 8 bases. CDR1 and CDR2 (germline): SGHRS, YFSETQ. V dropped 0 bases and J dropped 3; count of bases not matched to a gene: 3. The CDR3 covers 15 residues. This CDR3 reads CASSLDGTSTDTQYF. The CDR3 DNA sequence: TGCGCCAGCAGCTTGGACGGGACTAGTACAGATACGCAGTATTTT. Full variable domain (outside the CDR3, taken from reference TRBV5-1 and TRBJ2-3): KAGVTQTPRYLIKTRGQQVTLSCSPISGHRSVSWYQQTPGQGLQFLFEYFSETQRNKGNFPGRFSGRQFSNSRSEMNVSTLELGDSALYLCASSLDGTSTDTQYFGPGTRLTVL.

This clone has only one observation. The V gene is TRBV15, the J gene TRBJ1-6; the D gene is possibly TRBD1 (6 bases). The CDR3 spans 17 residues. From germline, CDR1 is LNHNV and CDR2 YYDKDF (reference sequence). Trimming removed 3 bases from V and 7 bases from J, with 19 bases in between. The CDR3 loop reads CATSSQGLGARNSPLHF. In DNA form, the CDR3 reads TGTGCCACCAGCAGCCAGGGTTTGGGGGCGAGGAATTCACCCCTCCACTTT.

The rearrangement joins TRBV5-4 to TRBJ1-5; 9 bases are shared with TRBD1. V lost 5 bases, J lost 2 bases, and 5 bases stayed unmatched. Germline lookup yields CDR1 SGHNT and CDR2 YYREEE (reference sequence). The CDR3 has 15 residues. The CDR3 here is CASSTGGIRNQPQHF. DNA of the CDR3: TGTGCCAGCAGTACAGGGGGCATTCGCAATCAGCCCCAGCATTTT.

Written as DNA, the CDR3 is TGTGCCAGTAGTATGGGCGGGGCAAAAGATACGCAGTATTTT. It translates to CASSMGGAKDTQYF. The J gene is TRBJ2-3, the V gene TRBV19; D might be TRBD2 (6 bases). This CDR3 is built from 14 residues. Looked up from germline, CDR1 is LNHDA and CDR2 is SQIVND (reference sequence). V lost 3 bases to trimming and J lost 5 bases, with 12 bases between them.

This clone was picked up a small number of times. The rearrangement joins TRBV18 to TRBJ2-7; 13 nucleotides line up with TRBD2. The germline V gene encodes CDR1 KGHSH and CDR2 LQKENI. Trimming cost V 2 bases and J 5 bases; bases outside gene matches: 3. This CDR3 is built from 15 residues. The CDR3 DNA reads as TGTGCCAGCTCACCAGGGACTAGCGGGGTAAACGAGCAGTACTTC. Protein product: CASSPGTSGVNEQYF. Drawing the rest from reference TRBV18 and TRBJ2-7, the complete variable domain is NAGVMQNPRHLVRRRGQEARLRCSPMKGHSHVYWYRQLPEEGLKFMVYLQKENIIDESGMPKERFSAEFPKEGPSILRIQQVVRGDSAAYFCASSPGTSGVNEQYFGPGTRLTVT.

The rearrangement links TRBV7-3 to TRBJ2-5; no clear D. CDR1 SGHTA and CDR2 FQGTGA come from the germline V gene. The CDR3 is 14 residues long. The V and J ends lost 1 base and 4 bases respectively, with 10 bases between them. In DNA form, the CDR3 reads TGTGCCAGCAGCTTAAACGGCAGATCAGAGACCCAGTACTTC. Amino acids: CASSLNGRSETQYF. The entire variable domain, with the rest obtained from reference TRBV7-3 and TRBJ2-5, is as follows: GAGVSQTPSNKVTEKGKYVELRCDPISGHTALYWYRQSLGQGPEFLIYFQGTGAADDSGLPNDRFFAVRPEGSVSTLKIQRTERGDSAVYLCASSLNGRSETQYFGPGTRLLVL.

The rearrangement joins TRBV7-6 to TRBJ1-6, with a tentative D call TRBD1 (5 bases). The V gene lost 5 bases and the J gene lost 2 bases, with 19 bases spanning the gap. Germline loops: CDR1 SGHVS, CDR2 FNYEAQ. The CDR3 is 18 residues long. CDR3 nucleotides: TGTGCCAGCAGCCCCTCGGGGGGGATAGGGACCTATAATTCACCCCTCCACTTT. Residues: CASSPSGGIGTYNSPLHF. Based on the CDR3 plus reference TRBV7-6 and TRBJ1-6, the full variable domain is GAGVSQSPRYKVTKRGQDVALRCDPISGHVSLYWYRQALGQGPEFLTYFNYEAQQDKSGLPNDRFSAERPEGSISTLTIQRTEQRDSAMYRCASSPSGGIGTYNSPLHFGNGTRLTVT.

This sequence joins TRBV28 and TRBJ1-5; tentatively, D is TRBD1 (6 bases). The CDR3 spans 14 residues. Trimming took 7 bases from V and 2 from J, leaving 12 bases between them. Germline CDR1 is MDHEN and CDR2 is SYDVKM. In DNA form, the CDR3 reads TGTGCCAGCAAGAGGGGGGCAGGCAATCAGCCCCAGCATTTT. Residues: CASKRGAGNQPQHF.

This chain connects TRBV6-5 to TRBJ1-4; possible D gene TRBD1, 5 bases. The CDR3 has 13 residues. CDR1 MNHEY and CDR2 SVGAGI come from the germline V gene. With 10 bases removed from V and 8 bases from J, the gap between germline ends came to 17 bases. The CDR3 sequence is CAIRGGVGEKLFF. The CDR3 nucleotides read TGTGCCATCCGTGGGGGGGTAGGGGAAAAACTGTTTTTT.

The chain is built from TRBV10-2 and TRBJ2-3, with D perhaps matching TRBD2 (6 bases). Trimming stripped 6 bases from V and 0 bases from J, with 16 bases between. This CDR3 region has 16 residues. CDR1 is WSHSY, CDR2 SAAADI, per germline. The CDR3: CASREGGGESTDTQYF. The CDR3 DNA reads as TGCGCCAGCAGGGAGGGAGGCGGGGAGAGCACAGATACGCAGTATTTT.

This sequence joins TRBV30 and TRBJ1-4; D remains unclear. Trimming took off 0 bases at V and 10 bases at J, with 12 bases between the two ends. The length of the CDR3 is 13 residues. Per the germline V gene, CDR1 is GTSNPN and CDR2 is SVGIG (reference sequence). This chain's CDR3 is CAWSVPATRKLFF. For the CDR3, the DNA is TGTGCCTGGAGTGTTCCGGCGACTAGAAAACTGTTTTTT.

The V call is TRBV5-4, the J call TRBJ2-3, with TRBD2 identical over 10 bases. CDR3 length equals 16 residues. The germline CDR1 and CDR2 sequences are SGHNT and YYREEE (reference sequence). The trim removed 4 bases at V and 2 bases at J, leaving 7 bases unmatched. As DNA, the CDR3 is TGTGCCAGCAGCCCTAGCGGGGGAGCTAACACAGATACGCAGTATTTT. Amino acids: CASSPSGGANTDTQYF.

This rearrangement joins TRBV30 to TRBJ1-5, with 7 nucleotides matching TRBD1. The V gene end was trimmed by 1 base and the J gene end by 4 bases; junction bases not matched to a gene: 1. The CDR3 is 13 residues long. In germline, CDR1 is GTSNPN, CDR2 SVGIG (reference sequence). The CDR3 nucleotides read TGTGCCTGGAGTGGACAGGGAAATCAGCCCCAGCATTTT. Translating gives CAWSGQGNQPQHF.

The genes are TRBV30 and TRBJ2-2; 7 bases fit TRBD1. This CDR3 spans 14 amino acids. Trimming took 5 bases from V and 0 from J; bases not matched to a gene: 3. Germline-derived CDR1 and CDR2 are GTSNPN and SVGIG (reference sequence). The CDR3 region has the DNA TGTGCCTGGGACAGGGCTACGAACACCGGGGAGCTGTTTTTT. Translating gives CAWDRATNTGELFF.